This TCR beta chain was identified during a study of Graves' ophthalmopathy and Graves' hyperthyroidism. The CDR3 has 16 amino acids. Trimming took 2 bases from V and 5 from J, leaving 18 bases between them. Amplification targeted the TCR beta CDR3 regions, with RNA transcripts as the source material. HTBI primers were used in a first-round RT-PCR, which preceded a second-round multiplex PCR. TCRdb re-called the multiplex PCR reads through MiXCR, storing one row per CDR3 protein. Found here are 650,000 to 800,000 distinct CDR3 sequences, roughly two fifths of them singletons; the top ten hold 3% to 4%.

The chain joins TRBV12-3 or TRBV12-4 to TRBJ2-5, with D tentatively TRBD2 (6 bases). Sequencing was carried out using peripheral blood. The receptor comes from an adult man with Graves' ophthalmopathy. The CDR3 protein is CASSLLTVGGRETQYF. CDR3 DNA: TGTGCCAGCAGTTTATTGACGGTCGGGGGTCGGGAGACCCAGTACTTC.